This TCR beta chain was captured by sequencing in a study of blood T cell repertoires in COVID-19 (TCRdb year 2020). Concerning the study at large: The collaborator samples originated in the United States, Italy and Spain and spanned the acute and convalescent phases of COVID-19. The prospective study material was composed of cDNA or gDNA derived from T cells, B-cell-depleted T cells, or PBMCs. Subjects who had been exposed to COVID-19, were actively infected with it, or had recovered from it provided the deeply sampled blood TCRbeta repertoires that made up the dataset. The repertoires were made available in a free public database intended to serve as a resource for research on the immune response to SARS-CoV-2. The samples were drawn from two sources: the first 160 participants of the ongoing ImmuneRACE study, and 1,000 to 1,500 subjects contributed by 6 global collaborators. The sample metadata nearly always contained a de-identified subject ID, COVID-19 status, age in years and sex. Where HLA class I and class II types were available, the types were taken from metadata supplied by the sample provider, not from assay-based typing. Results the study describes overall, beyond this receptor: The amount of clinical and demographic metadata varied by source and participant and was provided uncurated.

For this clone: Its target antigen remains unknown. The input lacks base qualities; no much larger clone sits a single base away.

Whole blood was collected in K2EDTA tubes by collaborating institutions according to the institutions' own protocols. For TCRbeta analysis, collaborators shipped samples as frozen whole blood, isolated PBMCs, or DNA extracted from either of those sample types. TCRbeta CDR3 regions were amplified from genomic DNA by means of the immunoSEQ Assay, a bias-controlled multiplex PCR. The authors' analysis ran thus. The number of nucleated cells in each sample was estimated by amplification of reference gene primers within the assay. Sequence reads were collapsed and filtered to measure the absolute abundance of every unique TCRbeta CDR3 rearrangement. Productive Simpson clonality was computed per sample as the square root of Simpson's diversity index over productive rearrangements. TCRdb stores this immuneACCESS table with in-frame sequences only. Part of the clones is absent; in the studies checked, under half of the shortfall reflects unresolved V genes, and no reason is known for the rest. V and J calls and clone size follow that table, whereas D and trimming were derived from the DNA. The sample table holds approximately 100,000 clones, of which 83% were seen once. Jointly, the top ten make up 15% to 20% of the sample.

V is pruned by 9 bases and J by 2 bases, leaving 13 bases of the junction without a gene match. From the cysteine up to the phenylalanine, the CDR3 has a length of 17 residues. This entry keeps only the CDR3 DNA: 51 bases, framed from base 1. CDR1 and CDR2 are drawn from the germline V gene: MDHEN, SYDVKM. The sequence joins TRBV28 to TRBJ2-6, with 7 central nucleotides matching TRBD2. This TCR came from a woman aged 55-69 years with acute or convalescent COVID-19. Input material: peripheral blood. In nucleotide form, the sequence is TGTGCCAGGGATGGGAGGGGAGTTAGGCCTGGGGCCAACGTCCTGACTTTC. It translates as CARDGRGVRPGANVLTF.